This T cell receptor (beta chain) was sequenced in a study of vaccination and CD4 T cells after COVID-19. Background on the study: Post-COVID samples were collected a median 101 days following diagnosis, spanning 35 to 161.

Details on this clonotype: The antigen is undetermined.

The study sequenced cultured CD4+ T cell DNA using the Oncomine TCR Beta short-read assay. It was from cultured CD4+ T cells that genomic DNA was extracted. TCRdb ran MiXCR on the PCR reads and lists one entry per CDR3 protein. The sample includes some 13,000 distinct CDR3 sequences, about 61% seen only once; the top ten take about an eighth. Treatment of the sample: approximately 9-day PBMC culture with coronavirus spike peptide pools or control peptides (ViraFEST assay). Peptide pools at approximately 10 ug/ml stimulated under 2.5 million PBMCs per well with about 9.5 IU/ml IL-2. The CDR3 sequence is 18 residues long. Germline V gene lookup returns CDR1 SGHTA and CDR2 FQGNSA. Germline trimming cut 3 bases from V and 3 bases from J; bases unmatched to any gene: 8.

This chain joins TRBV7-2 and TRBJ2-2, with 12 bases fitting TRBD1. This clonotype originated in a human donor who had recovered from COVID-19. Input material: CD4+ T cells from blood, cultured in vitro. CDR3 sequence reads: CASSFTGTGGGYTGELFF. The CDR3 region has the DNA TGTGCCAGCAGCTTTACCGGGACAGGGGGCGGGTACACCGGGGAGCTGTTTTTT.